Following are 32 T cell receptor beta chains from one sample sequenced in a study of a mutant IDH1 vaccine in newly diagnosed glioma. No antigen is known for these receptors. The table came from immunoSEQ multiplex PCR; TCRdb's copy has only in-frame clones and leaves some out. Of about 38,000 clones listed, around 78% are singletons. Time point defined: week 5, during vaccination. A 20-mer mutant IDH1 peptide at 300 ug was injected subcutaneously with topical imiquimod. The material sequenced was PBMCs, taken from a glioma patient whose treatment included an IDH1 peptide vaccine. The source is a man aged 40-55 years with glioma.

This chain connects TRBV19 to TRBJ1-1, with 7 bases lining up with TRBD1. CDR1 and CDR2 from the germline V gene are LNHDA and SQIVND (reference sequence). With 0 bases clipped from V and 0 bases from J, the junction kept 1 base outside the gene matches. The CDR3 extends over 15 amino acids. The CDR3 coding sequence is TGTGCCAGTAGTATAGAACAGGGGTTGAACACTGAAGCTTTCTTT. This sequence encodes CASSIEQGLNTEAFF.

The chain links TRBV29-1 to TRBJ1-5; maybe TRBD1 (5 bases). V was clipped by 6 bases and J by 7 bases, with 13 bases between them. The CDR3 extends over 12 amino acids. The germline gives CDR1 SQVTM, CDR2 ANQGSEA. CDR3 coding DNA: TGCAGCGTGTGGGACGGCGAACAGCCCCAGCATTTT. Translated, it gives CSVWDGEQPQHF.

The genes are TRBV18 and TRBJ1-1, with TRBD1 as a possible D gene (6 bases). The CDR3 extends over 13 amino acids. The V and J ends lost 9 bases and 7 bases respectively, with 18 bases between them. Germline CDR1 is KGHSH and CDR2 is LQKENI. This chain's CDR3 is CASIAGQRFEAFF. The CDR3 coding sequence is TGTGCCAGTATCGCAGGACAGCGCTTTGAAGCTTTCTTT.

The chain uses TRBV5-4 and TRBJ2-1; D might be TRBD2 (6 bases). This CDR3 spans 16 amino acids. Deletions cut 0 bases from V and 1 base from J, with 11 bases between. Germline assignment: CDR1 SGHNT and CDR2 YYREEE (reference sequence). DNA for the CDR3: TGTGCCAGCAGCTTGGGCACTGGGACTTCCTACAATGAGCAGTTCTTC. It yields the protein CASSLGTGTSYNEQFF. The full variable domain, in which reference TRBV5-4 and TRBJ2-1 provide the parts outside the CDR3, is ETGVTQSPTHLIKTRGQQVTLRCSSQSGHNTVSWYQQALGQGPQFIFQYYREEENGRGNFPPRFSGLQFPNYSSELNVNALELDDSALYLCASSLGTGTSYNEQFFGPGTRLTVL.

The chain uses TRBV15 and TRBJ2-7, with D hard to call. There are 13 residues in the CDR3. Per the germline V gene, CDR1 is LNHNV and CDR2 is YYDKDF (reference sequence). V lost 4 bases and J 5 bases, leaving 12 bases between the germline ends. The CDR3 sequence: CATSKPPSHEQYF. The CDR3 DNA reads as TGTGCCACCAGCAAGCCCCCATCCCACGAGCAGTACTTC. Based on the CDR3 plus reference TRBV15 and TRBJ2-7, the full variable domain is DAMVIQNPRYQVTQFGKPVTLSCSQTLNHNVMYWYQQKSSQAPKLLFHYYDKDFNNEADTPDNFQSRRPNTSFCFLDIRSPGLGDTAMYLCATSKPPSHEQYFGPGTRLTVT.

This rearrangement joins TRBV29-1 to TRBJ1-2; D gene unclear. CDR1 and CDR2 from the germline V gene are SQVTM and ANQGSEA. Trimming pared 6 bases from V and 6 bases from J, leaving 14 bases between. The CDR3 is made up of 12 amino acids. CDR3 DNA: TGCAGCGTCGTCTGGGAGGGAGATGGCTACACCTTC. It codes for CSVVWEGDGYTF.

The CDR3 DNA is TGTGCCAGCAGCTTAGGACAGTTGGACGGCTACACCTTC. It codes for CASSLGQLDGYTF. The chain recombines TRBV11-1 with TRBJ1-2, with a possible D match to TRBD1 (5 bases). Trimming left V 1 base short and J 8 bases short, with 11 bases between. This CDR3 contains 13 residues. Germline lookup yields CDR1 SGHAT and CDR2 FQDESV (reference sequence).

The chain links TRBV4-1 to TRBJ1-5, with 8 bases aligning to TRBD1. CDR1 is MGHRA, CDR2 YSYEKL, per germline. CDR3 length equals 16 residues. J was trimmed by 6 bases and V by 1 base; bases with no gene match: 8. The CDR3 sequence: CASSQALDRVGQPQHF. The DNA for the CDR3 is TGCGCCAGCAGCCAAGCTCTGGACAGGGTAGGTCAGCCCCAGCATTTT.

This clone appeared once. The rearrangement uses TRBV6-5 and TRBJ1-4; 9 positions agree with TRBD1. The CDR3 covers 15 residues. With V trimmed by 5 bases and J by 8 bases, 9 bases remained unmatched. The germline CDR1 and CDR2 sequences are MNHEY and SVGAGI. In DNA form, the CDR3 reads TGTGCCAGCAGTCCCCAGGGACAGGGTGGGGAAAAACTGTTTTTT. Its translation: CASSPQGQGGEKLFF.

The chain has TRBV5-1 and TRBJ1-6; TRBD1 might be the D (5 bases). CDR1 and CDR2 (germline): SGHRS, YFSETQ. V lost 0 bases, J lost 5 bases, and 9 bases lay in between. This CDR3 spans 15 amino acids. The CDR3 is CASSLEGPDNSPLHF. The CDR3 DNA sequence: TGCGCCAGCAGCTTGGAGGGGCCGGATAATTCACCCCTCCACTTT.

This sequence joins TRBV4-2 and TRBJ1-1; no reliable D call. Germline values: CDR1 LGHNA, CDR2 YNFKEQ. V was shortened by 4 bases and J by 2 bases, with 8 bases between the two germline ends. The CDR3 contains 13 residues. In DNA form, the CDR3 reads TGTGCCAGCAGCCGCGGAGTAAACACTGAAGCTTTCTTT. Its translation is CASSRGVNTEAFF.

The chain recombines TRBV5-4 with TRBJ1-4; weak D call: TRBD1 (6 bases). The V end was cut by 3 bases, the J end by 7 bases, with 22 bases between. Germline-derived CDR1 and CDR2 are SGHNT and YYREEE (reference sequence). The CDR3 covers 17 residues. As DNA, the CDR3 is TGTGCCAGCAGCTGGGGCGGGCTGACAGGCTCCAGTGAAAAACTGTTTTTT. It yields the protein CASSWGGLTGSSEKLFF.

In DNA form, the CDR3 reads TGTGCCAGCACCGGACAGAGCTCCTATAATTCACCCCTCCACTTT. It codes for CASTGQSSYNSPLHF. The chain is built from TRBV6-5 and TRBJ1-6; TRBD1 is a possible D gene (6 bases). CDR1 and CDR2 from the germline V gene are MNHEY and SVGAGI. This CDR3 is 15 amino acids long. Trimming took off 7 bases at V and 0 bases at J, with 10 bases between the two ends.

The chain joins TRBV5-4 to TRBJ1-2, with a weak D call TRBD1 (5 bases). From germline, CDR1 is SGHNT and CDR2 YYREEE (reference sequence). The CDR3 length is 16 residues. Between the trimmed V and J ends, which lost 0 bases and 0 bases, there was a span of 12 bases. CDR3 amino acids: CASSLGGTVANYGYTF. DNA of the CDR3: TGTGCCAGCAGCTTGGGTGGGACCGTAGCTAACTATGGCTACACCTTC.

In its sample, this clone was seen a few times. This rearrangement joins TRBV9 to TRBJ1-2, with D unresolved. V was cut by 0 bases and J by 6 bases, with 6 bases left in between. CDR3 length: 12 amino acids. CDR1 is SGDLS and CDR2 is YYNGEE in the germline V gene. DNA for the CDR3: TGTGCCAGCAGCGTAGATGGGGATGGCTACACCTTC. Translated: CASSVDGDGYTF.

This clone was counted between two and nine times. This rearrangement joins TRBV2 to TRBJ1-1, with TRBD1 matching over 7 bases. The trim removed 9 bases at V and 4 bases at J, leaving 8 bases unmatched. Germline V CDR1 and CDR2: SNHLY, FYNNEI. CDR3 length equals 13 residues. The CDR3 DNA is TGTGCCAGTTCTATAGGGGGCCGCACTGAAGCTTTCTTT. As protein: CASSIGGRTEAFF. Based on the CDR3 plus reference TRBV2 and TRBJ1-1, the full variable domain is EPEVTQTPSHQVTQMGQEVILRCVPISNHLYFYWYRQILGQKVEFLVSFYNNEISEKSEIFDDQFSVERPDGSNFTLKIRSTKLEDSAMYFCASSIGGRTEAFFGQGTRLTVV.

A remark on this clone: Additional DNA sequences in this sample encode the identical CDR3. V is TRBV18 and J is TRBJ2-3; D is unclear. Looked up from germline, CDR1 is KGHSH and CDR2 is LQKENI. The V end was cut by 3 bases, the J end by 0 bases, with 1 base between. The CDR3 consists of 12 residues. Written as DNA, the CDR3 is TGTGCCAGCTCACCCAGCACAGATACGCAGTATTTT. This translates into CASSPSTDTQYF.

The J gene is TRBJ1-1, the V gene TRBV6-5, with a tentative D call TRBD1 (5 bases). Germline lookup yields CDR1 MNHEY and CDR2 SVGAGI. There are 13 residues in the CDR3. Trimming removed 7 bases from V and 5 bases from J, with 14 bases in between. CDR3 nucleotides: TGTGCCAGCATCCCGGGGGGAGAAACTGAAGCTTTCTTT. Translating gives CASIPGGETEAFF.

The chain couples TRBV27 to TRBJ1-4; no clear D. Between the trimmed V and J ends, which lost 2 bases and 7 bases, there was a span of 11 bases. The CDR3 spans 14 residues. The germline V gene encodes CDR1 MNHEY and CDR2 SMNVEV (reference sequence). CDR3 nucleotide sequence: TGTGCCAGCAGTTTAAAGCGGCTGGGTGAAAAACTGTTTTTT. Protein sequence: CASSLKRLGEKLFF.

CDR3 sequence: CASSLFGNNYEQYF. The CDR3 nucleotides are TGTGCCAGCAGCTTGTTTGGGAACAACTACGAGCAGTACTTC. The V and J genes are TRBV5-6 and TRBJ2-7; D is undetermined. The CDR3 is made up of 14 amino acids. The V end was cut by 1 base, the J end by 3 bases, with 11 bases between. In germline, CDR1 is SGHDT, CDR2 YYEEEE.

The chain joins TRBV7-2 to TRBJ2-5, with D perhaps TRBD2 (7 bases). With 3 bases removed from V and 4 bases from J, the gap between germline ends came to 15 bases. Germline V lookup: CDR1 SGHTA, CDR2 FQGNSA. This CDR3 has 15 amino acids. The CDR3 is CASSFRGGLGETQYF. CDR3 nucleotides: TGTGCCAGCAGCTTTAGGGGGGGCCTAGGAGAGACCCAGTACTTC.

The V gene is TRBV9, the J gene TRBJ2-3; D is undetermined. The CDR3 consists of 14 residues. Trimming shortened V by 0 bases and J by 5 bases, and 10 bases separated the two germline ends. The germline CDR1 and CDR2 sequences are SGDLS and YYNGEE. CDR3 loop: CASSVGPGLDTQYF. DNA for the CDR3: TGTGCCAGCAGCGTAGGGCCCGGCCTAGATACGCAGTATTTT.

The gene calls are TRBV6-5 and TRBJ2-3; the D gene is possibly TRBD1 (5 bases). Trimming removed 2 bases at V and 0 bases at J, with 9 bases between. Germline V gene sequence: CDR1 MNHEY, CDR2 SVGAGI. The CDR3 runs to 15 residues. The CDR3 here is CASSYGATSTDTQYF. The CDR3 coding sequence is TGTGCCAGCAGTTACGGGGCAACTAGCACAGATACGCAGTATTTT.

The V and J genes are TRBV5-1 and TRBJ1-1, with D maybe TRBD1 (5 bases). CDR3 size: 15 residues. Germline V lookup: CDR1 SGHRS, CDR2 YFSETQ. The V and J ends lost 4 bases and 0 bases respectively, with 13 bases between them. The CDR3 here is CASSQDSHMNTEAFF. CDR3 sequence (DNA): TGCGCCAGCAGCCAAGACAGCCACATGAACACTGAAGCTTTCTTT.

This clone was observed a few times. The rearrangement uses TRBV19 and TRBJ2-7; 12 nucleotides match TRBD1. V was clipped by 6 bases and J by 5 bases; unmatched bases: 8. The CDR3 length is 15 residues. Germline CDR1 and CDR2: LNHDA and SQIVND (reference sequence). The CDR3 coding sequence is TGTGCCAGTAGAGGTGTGGGGACAGGGGGCGACGAGCAGTACTTC. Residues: CASRGVGTGGDEQYF.

The CDR3 is CASSFEGYGYTF. CDR3 nucleotide sequence: TGTGCCAGCAGCTTTGAGGGGTATGGCTACACCTTC. The chain links TRBV5-6 to TRBJ1-2, with a weak D call TRBD1 (5 bases). Trimming took off 2 bases at V and 5 bases at J, with 7 bases between the two ends. Germline-derived CDR1 and CDR2 are SGHDT and YYEEEE. This CDR3 region has 12 residues.

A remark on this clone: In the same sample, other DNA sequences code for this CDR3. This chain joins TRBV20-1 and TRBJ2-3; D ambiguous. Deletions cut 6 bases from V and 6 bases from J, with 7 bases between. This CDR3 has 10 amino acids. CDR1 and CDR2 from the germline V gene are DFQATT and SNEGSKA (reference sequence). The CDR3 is CSASLDTQYF. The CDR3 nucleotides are TGCAGTGCCTCACTCGATACGCAGTATTTT.

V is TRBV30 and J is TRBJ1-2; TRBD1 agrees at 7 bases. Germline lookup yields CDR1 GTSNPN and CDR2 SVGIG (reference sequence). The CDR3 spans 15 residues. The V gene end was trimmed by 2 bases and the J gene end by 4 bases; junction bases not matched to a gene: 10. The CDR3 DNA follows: TGTGCCTGGAGTCCCCTGACAGGGCTTAGCTATGGCTACACCTTC. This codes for CAWSPLTGLSYGYTF.

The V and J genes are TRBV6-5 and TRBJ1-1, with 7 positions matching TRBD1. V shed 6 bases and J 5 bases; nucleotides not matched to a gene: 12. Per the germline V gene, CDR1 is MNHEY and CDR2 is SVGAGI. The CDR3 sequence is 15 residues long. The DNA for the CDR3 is TGTGCCAGCAGCCAGCCAGGGGGGCAGAGGACTGAAGCTTTCTTT. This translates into CASSQPGGQRTEAFF.

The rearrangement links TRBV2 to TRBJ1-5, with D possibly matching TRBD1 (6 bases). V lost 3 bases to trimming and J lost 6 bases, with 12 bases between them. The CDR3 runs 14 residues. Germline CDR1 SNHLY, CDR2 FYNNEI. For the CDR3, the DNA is TGTGCCAGCAGTGAGAACCAGGGGAGTCAGCCCCAGCATTTT. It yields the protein CASSENQGSQPQHF.

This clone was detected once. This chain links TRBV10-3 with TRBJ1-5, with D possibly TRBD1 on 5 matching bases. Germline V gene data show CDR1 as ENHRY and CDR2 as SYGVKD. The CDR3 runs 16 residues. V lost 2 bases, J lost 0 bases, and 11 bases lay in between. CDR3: CAISEPGQGSNQPQHF. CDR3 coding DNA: TGTGCCATCAGTGAGCCGGGGCAGGGTAGCAATCAGCCCCAGCATTTT.

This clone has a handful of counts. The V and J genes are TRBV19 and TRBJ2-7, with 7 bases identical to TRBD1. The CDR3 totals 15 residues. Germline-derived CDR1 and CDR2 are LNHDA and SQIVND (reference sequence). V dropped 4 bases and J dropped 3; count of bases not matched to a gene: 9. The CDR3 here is CASSTYRGSYYEQYF. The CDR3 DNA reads TGTGCCAGTAGTACCTACAGGGGTTCCTACTACGAGCAGTACTTC.